The rows below give T cell receptor beta chains drawn from one sample of a study of identifying expanded T cells in peripheral blood. TCRdb keeps only in-frame clones here, not all; method: immunoSEQ multiplex PCR. This table has approximately 97,000 clones, approximately 88% appearing once. Sequenced sample: blood. The receptors were sampled from a person aged 18-70 years in good health. Each CDR3 is given with its conserved first and last residue. The D gene is left open where the match is weak. Clone size is not always given. Where it is, it says once, few, many or a class for expanded clones.

clone size,D gene,V gene,J gene,CDR3 DNA,CDR3 protein
.,TRBD1,TRBV6-5,TRBJ1-1,TGTGCCAGCAGTTACTTCGGGACAGGGCGGACTGAAGCTTTCTTT,CASSYFGTGRTEAFF
.,.,TRBV19,TRBJ2-5,TGTGCCAGTAGTATAGTTGGCAGAGCGATAGAAGAGACCCAGTACTTC,CASSIVGRAIEETQYF
once,.,TRBV5-1,TRBJ2-3,TGCGCCAGCAGCTGGAGGTCCGGGGGTGGGGATACGCAGTATTTT,CASSWRSGGGDTQYF
.,TRBD1,TRBV2,TRBJ1-1,TGTGCCAGCAGTGAAAGGTCGCAGGGGGCGTTTACTGAAGCTTTCTTT,CASSERSQGAFTEAFF
.,TRBD1,TRBV6-5,TRBJ2-7,TGTGCCAGCAGTGGCCGGGACAGGCCCTACGAGCAGTACTTC,CASSGRDRPYEQYF
.,.,TRBV11-2,TRBJ2-2,TGTGCCAGCAGCTTTAGGATTACCGGGGAGCTGTTTTTT,CASSFRITGELFF
.,TRBD1,TRBV27,TRBJ1-1,TGTGCCAGCAGTCCCAAGACAGGGGATGAAGCTTTCTTT,CASSPKTGDEAFF
once,.,TRBV7-3,TRBJ2-5,TGTGCCAGCAGCTCGATCGGGGAGAGGGAGACCCAGTACTTC,CASSSIGERETQYF
.,TRBD2,TRBV2,TRBJ2-7,TGTGCCAGCAGTGGGACTAGCGGGAGTTTTTACGAGCAGTACTTC,CASSGTSGSFYEQYF
.,TRBD1,TRBV2,TRBJ2-2,TGTGCCAGCAGCGCACAGGGGGCAGACACCGGGGAGCTGTTTTTT,CASSAQGADTGELFF
.,TRBD2,TRBV29-1,TRBJ2-5,TGCAGCGTCCGCGGGGGGGCTTGGCAAGAGACCCAGTACTTC,CSVRGGAWQETQYF
.,TRBD1,TRBV28,TRBJ1-2,TGTGCCAGCAGCTCCGGACAGGGAGGGTATGGCTACACCTTC,CASSSGQGGYGYTF
.,.,TRBV30,TRBJ1-6,TGTGCCTGGAGTGTATCGGTACGGGGGGGCTCACCCCTCCACTTT,CAWSVSVRGGSPLHF
.,TRBD2,TRBV2,TRBJ2-3,TGTGCCAGCGGCGGGGGTTGGGGCACAGATACGCAGTATTTT,CASGGGWGTDTQYF
.,.,TRBV18,TRBJ1-1,TGTGCCAGCTCAACCGACGGGAACACTGAAGCTTTCTTT,CASSTDGNTEAFF
.,TRBD1,TRBV9,TRBJ1-1,TGTGCCAGCAGCACCGGACAGGGAACTGAAGCTTTCTTT,CASSTGQGTEAFF
few,.,TRBV9,TRBJ1-6,TGTGCCAGCAGCGTAGCAGCTTTAAGATCACCCCTCCACTTT,CASSVAALRSPLHF